This TCR beta chain was identified during a study of cytomegalovirus exposure and HLA in healthy donors. Study-wide findings and caveats: Altogether, around 160 TCR beta chains were recorded as cytomegalovirus-associated. It was reported that TCR beta sequences correctly inferred the HLA-A and HLA-B alleles for most subjects. Upon later analysis, HLA-associated TCR beta chains proved more clonally expanded than other, equally common chains. Within the data, a cluster of highly shared sequence variants was likely a sequencing artifact.

Both 60 Vbeta primers and 13 Jbeta primers went into the PCR. Method: immunoSEQ multiplex PCR; TCRdb's copy keeps in-frame clones and lacks some. This table has approximately 35,000 clones, 65% to 70% appearing once. V gave up 3 bases and J gave up 4 bases; unmatched junction bases: 2. This CDR3 is 14 amino acids long. Germline CDR1 reads SGHTA; CDR2 reads FQGNSA. On this clone: Its antigen is unidentified.

The receptor was derived from a man aged 40-50 years in good health and CMV-seropositive. Sequencing was carried out using PBMCs. The gene calls are TRBV7-2 and TRBJ1-5, with TRBD1 matching 8 bases. Here the CDR3 reads CASSLQGANQPQHF. As DNA, the CDR3 is TGTGCCAGCAGCTTGCAGGGGGCGAATCAGCCCCAGCATTTT.